The source of this T cell receptor beta chain is a study of shared clonotypes between healthy human individuals. Sequenced by immunoSEQ multiplex PCR; TCRdb stores in-frame clones only, minus some. The repertoire has about 2.5 million clones, 80% to 95% of them found once; the top ten carry around 0.38%. The V end lost 7 bases, the J end lost 0 bases, and 7 bases lay between the germline ends. CDR1 and CDR2 from the germline V gene are ENHRY and SYGVKD. CDR3 length: 13 amino acids. The specimen sequenced was naive CD4+ T cells from PBMCs. Indicated subset: CD45RA+ positively selected. The V gene is TRBV10-3, the J gene TRBJ1-5; D is uncertain. The TCR comes from a man between 18 and 29 years old in good health. Some clones in this sample may be carry-over from other donors' samples. The CDR3 coding sequence is TGTGCCATCAACCAGGATAGCAATCAGCCCCAGCATTTT. Translated, it gives CAINQDSNQPQHF.